This T cell receptor beta chain was captured by sequencing in a study of T-cell reconstitution after alpha-beta-depleted transplantation in children. Germline values: CDR1 MGHRA, CDR2 YSYEKL. This CDR3 spans 13 amino acids. The ends were cut back, 0 bases at V and 5 bases at J, with 7 bases in the middle. Unique molecular identifiers were incorporated when the TCRbeta library was constructed. TCRdb re-derived calls from the PCR reads in MiXCR, one entry per CDR3 protein. The sample carries hundreds of thousands of distinct CDR3 sequences, over 10% recorded once. The TCR comes from a male patient under 18 who had a stem cell transplant for acute myeloid leukemia, so the T cells may come from the graft donor. The source material was PBMCs, mostly from graft donor cells, sampled 360 days after TCRalphabeta/CD19-depleted stem cell transplant. The rearrangement joins TRBV4-1 to TRBJ2-5, with unresolved D. DNA for the CDR3: TGCGCCAGCAGCCAAGAATCCGGGGAGACCCAGTACTTC. It specifies CASSQESGETQYF.